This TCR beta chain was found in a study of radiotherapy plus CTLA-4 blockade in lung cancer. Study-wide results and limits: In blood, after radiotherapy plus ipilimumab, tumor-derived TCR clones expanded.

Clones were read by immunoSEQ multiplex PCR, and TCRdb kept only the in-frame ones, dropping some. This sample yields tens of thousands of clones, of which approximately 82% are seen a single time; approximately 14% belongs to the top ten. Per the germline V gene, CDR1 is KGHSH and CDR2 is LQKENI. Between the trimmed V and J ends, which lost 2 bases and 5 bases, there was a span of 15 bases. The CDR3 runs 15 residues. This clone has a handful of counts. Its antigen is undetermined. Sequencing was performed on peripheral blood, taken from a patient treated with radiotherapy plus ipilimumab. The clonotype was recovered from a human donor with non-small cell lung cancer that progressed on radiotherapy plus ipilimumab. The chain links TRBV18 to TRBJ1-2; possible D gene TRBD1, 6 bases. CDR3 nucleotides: TGTGCCAGCTCACCAGAAGGACAGAGGCCTTATGGCTACACCTTC. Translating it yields CASSPEGQRPYGYTF.